This T cell receptor (beta chain) was identified during a study of T-cell memory formation after mild COVID-19. Across the whole study: TCR clusters were mostly confined to one donor each. Study-wide points: Contracting clones localized mainly to CM and EM when CD4+ and mainly to EMRA when CD8+.

In TCRdb, the 5' RACE reads were re-called with MiXCR into one record per CDR3 protein. The sample lists around 450,000 distinct CDR3 sequences; 20% were seen once. Only a few counts were recorded for this clonotype. Its antigen is still unknown. This CDR3 is 19 amino acids long. Germline V gene lookup returns CDR1 SGHRS and CDR2 YFSETQ. V was pared by 0 bases and J by 0 bases, with 10 bases of the junction left unmatched. The source of this sequence is an adult woman who had mild COVID-19 (a few samples of this study predate the infection). Cell type and time point are not known. Sequencing used PBMCs or a T cell subset sorted from them (not recorded which). The chain employs TRBV5-1 and TRBJ2-2, with TRBD1 matching 8 bases. The CDR3 spells CASSLDSFWGQANTGELFF. The CDR3 DNA reads TGCGCCAGCAGCTTGGATTCTTTTTGGGGACAGGCGAACACCGGGGAGCTGTTTTTT. The whole variable domain, remainder taken from reference TRBV5-1 and TRBJ2-2, is KAGVTQTPRYLIKTRGQQVTLSCSPISGHRSVSWYQQTPGQGLQFLFEYFSETQRNKGNFPGRFSGRQFSNSRSEMNVSTLELGDSALYLCASSLDSFWGQANTGELFFGEGSRLTVL.